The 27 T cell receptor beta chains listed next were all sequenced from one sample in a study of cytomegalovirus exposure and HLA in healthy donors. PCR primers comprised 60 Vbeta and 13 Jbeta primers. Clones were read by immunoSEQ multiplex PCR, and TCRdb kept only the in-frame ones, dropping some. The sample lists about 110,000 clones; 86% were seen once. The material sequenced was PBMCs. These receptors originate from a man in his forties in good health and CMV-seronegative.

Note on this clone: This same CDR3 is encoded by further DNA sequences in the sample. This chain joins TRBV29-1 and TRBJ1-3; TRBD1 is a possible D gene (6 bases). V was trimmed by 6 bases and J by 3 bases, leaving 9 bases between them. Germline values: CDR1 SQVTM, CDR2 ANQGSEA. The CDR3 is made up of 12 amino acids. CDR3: CSVLRGGNTIYF. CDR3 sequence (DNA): TGCAGCGTCCTCAGGGGTGGAAACACCATATATTTT. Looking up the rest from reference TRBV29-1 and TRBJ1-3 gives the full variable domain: SAVISQKPSRDICQRGTSLTIQCQVDSQVTMMFWYRQQPGQSLTLIATANQGSEATYESGFVIDKFPISRPNLTFSTLTVSNMSPEDSSIYLCSVLRGGNTIYFGEGSWLTVV.

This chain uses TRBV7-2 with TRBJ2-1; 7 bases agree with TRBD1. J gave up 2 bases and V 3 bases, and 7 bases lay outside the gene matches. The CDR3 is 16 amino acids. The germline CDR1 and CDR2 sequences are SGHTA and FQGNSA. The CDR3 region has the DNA TGTGCCAGCAGCTTGTATCAGGGGGTGGCCTACAATGAGCAGTTCTTC. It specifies CASSLYQGVAYNEQFF.

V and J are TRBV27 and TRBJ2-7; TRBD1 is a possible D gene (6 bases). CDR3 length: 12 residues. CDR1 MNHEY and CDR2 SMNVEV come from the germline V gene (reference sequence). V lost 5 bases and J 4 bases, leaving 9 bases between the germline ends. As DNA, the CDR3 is TGTGCCAGCAGTGCGGACAGTTACGAGCAGTACTTC. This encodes CASSADSYEQYF.

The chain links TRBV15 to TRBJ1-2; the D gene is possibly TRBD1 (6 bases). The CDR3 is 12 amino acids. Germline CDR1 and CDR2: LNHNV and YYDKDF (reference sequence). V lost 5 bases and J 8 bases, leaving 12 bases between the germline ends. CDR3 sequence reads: CATSGGGRGYTF. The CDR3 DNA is TGTGCCACCAGCGGGGGCGGGCGAGGCTACACCTTC.

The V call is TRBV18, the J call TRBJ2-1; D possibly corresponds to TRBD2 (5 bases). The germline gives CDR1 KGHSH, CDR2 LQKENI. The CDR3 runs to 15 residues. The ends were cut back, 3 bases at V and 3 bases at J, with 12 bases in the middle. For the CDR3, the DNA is TGTGCCAGCTCACCGGAGAGGGTAAACTACAATGAGCAGTTCTTC. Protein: CASSPERVNYNEQFF.

The CDR3 sequence is CASSPRGGQGASYEQYF. The CDR3 region has the DNA TGTGCCAGCTCACCACGGGGAGGACAGGGGGCTTCCTACGAGCAGTACTTC. The rearrangement links TRBV18 to TRBJ2-7; 11 nucleotides align to TRBD1. CDR1 KGHSH and CDR2 LQKENI come from the germline V gene. V shed 1 base, J shed 1 base, and the junction held 6 bases outside the gene matches. This CDR3 has 17 amino acids. Looking up the rest from reference TRBV18 and TRBJ2-7 gives the full variable domain: NAGVMQNPRHLVRRRGQEARLRCSPMKGHSHVYWYRQLPEEGLKFMVYLQKENIIDESGMPKERFSAEFPKEGPSILRIQQVVRGDSAAYFCASSPRGGQGASYEQYFGPGTRLTVT.

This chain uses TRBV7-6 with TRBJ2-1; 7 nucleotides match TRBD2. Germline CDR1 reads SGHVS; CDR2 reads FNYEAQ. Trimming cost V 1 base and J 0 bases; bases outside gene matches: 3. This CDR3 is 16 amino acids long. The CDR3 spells CASSLELAASYNEQFF. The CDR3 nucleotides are TGTGCCAGCAGCTTAGAGCTAGCGGCCTCCTACAATGAGCAGTTCTTC. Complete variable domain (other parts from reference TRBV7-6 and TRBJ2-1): GAGVSQSPRYKVTKRGQDVALRCDPISGHVSLYWYRQALGQGPEFLTYFNYEAQQDKSGLPNDRFSAERPEGSISTLTIQRTEQRDSAMYRCASSLELAASYNEQFFGPGTRLTVL.

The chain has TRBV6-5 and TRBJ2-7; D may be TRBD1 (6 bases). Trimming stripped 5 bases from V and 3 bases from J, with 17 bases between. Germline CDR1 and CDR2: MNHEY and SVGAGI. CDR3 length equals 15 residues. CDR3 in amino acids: CASSGTATGSYEQYF. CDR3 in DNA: TGTGCCAGCAGTGGAACGGCAACAGGGAGCTACGAGCAGTACTTC.

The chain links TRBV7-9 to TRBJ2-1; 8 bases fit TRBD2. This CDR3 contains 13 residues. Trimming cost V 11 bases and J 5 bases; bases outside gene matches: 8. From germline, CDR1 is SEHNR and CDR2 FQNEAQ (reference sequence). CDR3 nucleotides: TGTGCCGGCGCCTTCGGGGGGGACAATGAGCAGTTCTTC. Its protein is CAGAFGGDNEQFF.

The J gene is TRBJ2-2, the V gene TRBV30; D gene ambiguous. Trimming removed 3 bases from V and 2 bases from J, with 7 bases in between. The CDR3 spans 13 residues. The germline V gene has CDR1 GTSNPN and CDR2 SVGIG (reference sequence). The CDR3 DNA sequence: TGTGCCTGGAGACGGAGTAACACCGGGGAGCTGTTTTTT. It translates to CAWRRSNTGELFF.

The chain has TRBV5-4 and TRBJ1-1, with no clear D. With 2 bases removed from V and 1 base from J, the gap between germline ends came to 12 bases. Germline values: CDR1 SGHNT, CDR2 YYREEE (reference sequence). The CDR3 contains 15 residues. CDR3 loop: CASSFGRAQNTEAFF. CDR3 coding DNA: TGTGCCAGCAGCTTCGGGCGGGCGCAGAACACTGAAGCTTTCTTT.

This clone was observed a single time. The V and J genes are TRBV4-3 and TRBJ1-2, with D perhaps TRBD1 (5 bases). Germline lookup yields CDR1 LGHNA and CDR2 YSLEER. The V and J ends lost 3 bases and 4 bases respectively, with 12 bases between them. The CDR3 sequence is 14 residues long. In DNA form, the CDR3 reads TGCGCCAGCAGCCATGTCGGGGGAGGCTATGGCTACACCTTC. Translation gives CASSHVGGGYGYTF.

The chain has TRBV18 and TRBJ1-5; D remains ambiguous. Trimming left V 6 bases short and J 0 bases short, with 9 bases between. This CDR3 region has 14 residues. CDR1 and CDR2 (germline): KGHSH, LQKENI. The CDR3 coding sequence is TGTGCCAGCTCCGATACAAATAGCAATCAGCCCCAGCATTTT. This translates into CASSDTNSNQPQHF.

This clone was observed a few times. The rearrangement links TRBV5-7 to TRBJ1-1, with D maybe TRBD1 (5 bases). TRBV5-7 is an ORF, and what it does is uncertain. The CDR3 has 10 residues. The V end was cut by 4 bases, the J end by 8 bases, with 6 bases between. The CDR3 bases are TGTGCCAGCAGCCGGACAGAAGCTTTCTTT. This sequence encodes CASSRTEAFF.

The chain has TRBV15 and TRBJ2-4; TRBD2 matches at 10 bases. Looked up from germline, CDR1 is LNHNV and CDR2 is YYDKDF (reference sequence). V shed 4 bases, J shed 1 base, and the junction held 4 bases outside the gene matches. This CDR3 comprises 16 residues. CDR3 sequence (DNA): TGTGCCACCAGCATCAGGACTAGCGGCGCCAAAAACATTCAGTACTTC. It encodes CATSIRTSGAKNIQYF. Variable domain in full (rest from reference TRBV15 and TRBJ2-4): DAMVIQNPRYQVTQFGKPVTLSCSQTLNHNVMYWYQQKSSQAPKLLFHYYDKDFNNEADTPDNFQSRRPNTSFCFLDIRSPGLGDTAMYLCATSIRTSGAKNIQYFGAGTRLSVL.

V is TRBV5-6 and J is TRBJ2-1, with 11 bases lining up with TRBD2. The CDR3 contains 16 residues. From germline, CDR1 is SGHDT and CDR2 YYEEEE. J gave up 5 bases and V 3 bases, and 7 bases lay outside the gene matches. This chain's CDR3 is CASSSPLAGADNEQFF. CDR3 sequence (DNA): TGTGCCAGCAGCTCGCCACTAGCGGGGGCCGACAATGAGCAGTTCTTC.

The CDR3 coding sequence is TGCAGGGGGGACAGGGGGATCGAGCAGTACTTC. Residues: CRGDRGIEQYF. The V and J genes are TRBV20-1 and TRBJ2-7; 11 nucleotides agree with TRBD1. This CDR3 is built from 11 residues. Germline lookup yields CDR1 DFQATT and CDR2 SNEGSKA (reference sequence).

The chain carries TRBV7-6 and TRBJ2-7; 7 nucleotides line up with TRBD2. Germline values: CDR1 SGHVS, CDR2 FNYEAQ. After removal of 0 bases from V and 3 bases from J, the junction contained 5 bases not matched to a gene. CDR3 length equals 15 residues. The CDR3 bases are TGTGCCAGCAGCTTAGCGCCTACGGGGGGCTACGAGCAGTACTTC. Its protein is CASSLAPTGGYEQYF.

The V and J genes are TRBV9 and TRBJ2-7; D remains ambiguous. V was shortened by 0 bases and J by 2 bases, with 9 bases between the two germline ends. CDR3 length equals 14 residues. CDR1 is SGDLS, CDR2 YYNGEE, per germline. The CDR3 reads CASSVAGQTYEQYF. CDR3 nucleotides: TGTGCCAGCAGCGTAGCTGGTCAGACCTACGAGCAGTACTTC.

Written as DNA, the CDR3 is TGTGCCAGCAGTGGAGACACCTCTAATCAGCCCCAGCATTTT. Its protein is CASSGDTSNQPQHF. The chain has TRBV6-1 and TRBJ1-5; no definite D call. Per the germline V gene, CDR1 is MNHNS and CDR2 is SASEGT. The CDR3 length is 14 residues. Trimming removed 4 bases at V and 4 bases at J, with 11 bases between.

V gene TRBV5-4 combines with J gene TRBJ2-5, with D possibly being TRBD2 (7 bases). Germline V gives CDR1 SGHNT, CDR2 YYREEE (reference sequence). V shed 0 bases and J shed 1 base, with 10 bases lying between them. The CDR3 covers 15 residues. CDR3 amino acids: CASSLGGGVQETQYF. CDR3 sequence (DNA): TGTGCCAGCAGCTTGGGGGGGGGCGTCCAAGAGACCCAGTACTTC.

CDR3 bases: TGTGCCAGCAGCTCAGACAGGTCGTCGTCTAACTATGGCTACACCTTC. Translated: CASSSDRSSSNYGYTF. V usage is TRBV7-6 and J usage is TRBJ1-2; perhaps TRBD1 as D (6 bases). From germline, CDR1 is SGHVS and CDR2 FNYEAQ. V lost 4 bases and J lost 0, with 15 bases in between. The CDR3 has 16 amino acids.

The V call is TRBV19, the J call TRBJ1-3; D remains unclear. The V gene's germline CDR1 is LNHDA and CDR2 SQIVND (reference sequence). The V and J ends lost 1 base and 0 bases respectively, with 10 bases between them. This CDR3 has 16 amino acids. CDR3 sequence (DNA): TGTGCCAGTAGTATAGGGTCAGGCTTCTCTGGAAACACCATATATTTT. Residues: CASSIGSGFSGNTIYF. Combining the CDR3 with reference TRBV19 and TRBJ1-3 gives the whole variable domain DGGITQSPKYLFRKEGQNVTLSCEQNLNHDAMYWYRQDPGQGLRLIYYSQIVNDFQKGDIAEGYSVSREKKESFPLTVTSAQKNPTAFYLCASSIGSGFSGNTIYFGEGSWLTVV.

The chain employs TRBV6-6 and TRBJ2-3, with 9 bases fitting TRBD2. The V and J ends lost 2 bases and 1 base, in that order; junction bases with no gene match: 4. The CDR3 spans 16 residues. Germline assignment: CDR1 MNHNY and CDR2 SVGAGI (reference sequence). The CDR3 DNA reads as TGTGCCAGCAGTTACGCAGCGGGGGGTGGCACAGATACGCAGTATTTT. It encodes CASSYAAGGGTDTQYF.

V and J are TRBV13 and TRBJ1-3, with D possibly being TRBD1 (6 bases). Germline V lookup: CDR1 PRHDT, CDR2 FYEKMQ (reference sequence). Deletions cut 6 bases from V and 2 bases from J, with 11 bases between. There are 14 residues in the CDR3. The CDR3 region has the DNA TGTGCCAGCAGGGACAGAGCACCTGGAAACACCATATATTTT. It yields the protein CASRDRAPGNTIYF.

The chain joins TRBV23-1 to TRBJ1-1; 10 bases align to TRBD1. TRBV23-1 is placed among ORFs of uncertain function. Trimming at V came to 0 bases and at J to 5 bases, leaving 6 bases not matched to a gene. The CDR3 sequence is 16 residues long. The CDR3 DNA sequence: TGCGCCAGCAGTCAATCGTTGTGGACAGGGGGGACTGAAGCTTTCTTT. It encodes CASSQSLWTGGTEAFF.

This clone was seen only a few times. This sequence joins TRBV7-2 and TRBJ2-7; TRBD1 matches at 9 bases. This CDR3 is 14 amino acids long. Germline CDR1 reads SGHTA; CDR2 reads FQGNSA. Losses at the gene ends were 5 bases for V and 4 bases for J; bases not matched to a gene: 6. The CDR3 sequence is CASSRTGGVYEQYF. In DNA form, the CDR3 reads TGTGCCAGCAGCCGAACAGGGGGCGTTTACGAGCAGTACTTC.